The sequence of this T cell receptor (beta chain) was determined in a study of OX40 agonist ivuxolimab in advanced cancers. Assay: immunoSEQ multiplex PCR; the TCRdb copy retains only in-frame clones and omits some. The sample holds around 77,000 clones, 75% to 90% seen once. Germline lookup yields CDR1 SGHTS and CDR2 YDEGEE. Trimming took 5 bases from V and 2 from J, leaving 8 bases between them. This CDR3 contains 12 residues. This TCR was sampled from an adult with an advanced solid tumor such as melanoma, head and neck, liver or kidney cancer. The J gene is TRBJ2-7, the V gene TRBV5-8; D is ambiguous. Sequences were derived from CD4+ or CD8+ T cells sorted from blood, sampled in a trial of the OX40 agonist ivuxolimab. The CDR3 nucleotides are TGTGCCAGCAGAAGGTTCCCCTACGAGCAGTACTTC. Encoded protein: CASRRFPYEQYF.